One and the same sample provided the 7 T cell receptor beta chains below, sequenced in a study of beta chain features in type 1 diabetes. All of the isolated RNA was reverse transcribed, so expressed TCRB transcripts were sequenced. Using immunoSEQ multiplex PCR, the repertoire was profiled, and TCRdb retains in-frame clones only, with some absent. There are roughly 240,000 clones in the sample; roughly 15% occur only once, and around 0.03% lies in the top ten. Material for sequencing was naive CD4+ T cells from blood. The receptors shown here come from a woman aged 40 to 50 in good health.

CDR3 in amino acids: CASSQDSGTGQSNEKLFF. The CDR3 DNA reads as TGCGCCAGCAGCCAAGATTCAGGGACAGGGCAATCTAATGAAAAACTGTTTTTT. The chain couples TRBV4-3 to TRBJ1-4; 9 nucleotides agree with TRBD1. Germline V gene lookup returns CDR1 LGHNA and CDR2 YSLEER. V was clipped by 0 bases and J by 3 bases; unmatched bases: 8. This CDR3 has 18 residues.

This chain's CDR3 is CASSRTGELFF. CDR3 sequence (DNA): TGTGCCAGCAGCCGGACCGGGGAGCTGTTTTTT. This sequence joins TRBV6-1 and TRBJ2-2; D gene unclear. This CDR3 contains 11 residues. V lost 6 bases and J lost 5, with 4 bases in between. CDR1 MNHNS and CDR2 SASEGT come from the germline V gene.

This chain links TRBV9 with TRBJ1-2, with 7 bases identical to TRBD1. Germline-derived CDR1 and CDR2 are SGDLS and YYNGEE. CDR3 size: 15 residues. J lost 0 bases, V lost 4 bases, and 6 bases had no gene match. CDR3 in DNA: TGTGCCAGCAGCCCGACAGGGATAGCTAACTATGGCTACACCTTC. Its translation is CASSPTGIANYGYTF.

The chain employs TRBV18 and TRBJ2-6; D remains ambiguous. The V end lost 3 bases, the J end lost 1 base, and 7 bases lay between the germline ends. Germline values: CDR1 KGHSH, CDR2 LQKENI. This CDR3 is 15 amino acids long. CDR3 residues: CASSPSGSGANVLTF. DNA for the CDR3: TGTGCCAGCTCACCCTCAGGTTCTGGGGCCAACGTCCTGACTTTC.

V gene TRBV5-1 combines with J gene TRBJ2-3, with 10 positions matching TRBD2. The CDR3 contains 15 residues. CDR1 and CDR2 (germline): SGHRS, YFSETQ. V shed 4 bases, J shed 8 bases, and the junction held 10 bases outside the gene matches. The CDR3 DNA reads TGCGCCAGCAGCCCCGGGACTAGCGATTTCCGTACGCAGTATTTT. The encoded protein is CASSPGTSDFRTQYF.

A few counts support this clone. V and J are TRBV9 and TRBJ2-1; D is uncertain. CDR1 is SGDLS, CDR2 YYNGEE, per germline. V was pared by 4 bases and J by 8 bases, with 10 bases between. This CDR3 spans 12 amino acids. The CDR3 region is CASSPTRDEQFF. The CDR3 bases are TGTGCCAGCAGCCCCACCCGGGATGAGCAGTTCTTC.

This chain uses TRBV29-1 with TRBJ2-5; 12 bases fit TRBD1. The tail of the sequence fits TRBJ2-7 better, so the J call may be wrong. Germline V gene sequence: CDR1 SQVTM, CDR2 ANQGSEA. The length of the CDR3 is 13 residues. The CDR3 DNA reads TGCAGCGTCGAGGGACAGGGGGCTTACGAGCAGTACTTC. Translated, it gives CSVEGQGAYEQYF.